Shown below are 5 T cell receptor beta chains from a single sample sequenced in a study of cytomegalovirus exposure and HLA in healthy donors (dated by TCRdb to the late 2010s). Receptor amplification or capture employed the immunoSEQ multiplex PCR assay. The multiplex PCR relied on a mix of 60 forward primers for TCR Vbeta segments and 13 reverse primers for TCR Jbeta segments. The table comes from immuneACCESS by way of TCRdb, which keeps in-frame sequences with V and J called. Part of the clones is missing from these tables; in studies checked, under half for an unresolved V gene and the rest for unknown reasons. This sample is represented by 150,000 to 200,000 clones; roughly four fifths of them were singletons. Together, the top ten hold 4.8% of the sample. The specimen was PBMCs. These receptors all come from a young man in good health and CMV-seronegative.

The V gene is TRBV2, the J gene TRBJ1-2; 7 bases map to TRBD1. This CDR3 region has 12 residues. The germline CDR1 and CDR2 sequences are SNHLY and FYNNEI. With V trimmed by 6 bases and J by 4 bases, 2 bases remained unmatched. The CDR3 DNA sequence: TGTGCCAGCAGAGGGACAGCCTATGGCTACACCTTC. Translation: CASRGTAYGYTF.

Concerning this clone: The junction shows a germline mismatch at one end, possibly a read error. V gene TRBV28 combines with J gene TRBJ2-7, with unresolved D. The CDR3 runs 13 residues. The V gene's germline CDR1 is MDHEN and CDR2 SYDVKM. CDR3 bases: TGTACCAGCAACGTTCATGAGTCCTACGAGCAGTACTTC. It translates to CTSNVHESYEQYF.

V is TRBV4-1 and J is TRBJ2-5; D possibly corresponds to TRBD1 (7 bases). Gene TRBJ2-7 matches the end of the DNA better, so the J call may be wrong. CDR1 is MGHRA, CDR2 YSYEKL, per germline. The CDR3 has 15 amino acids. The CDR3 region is CASSPSGGKTYEQYF. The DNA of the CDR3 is TGCGCCAGCAGCCCCTCAGGGGGGAAAACCTACGAGCAGTACTTC.

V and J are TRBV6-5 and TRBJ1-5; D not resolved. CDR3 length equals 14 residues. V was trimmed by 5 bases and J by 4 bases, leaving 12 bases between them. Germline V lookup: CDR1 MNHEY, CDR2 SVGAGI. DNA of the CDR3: TGTGCCAGCAGTGAAATTCAGGATAATCAGCCCCAGCATTTT. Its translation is CASSEIQDNQPQHF.

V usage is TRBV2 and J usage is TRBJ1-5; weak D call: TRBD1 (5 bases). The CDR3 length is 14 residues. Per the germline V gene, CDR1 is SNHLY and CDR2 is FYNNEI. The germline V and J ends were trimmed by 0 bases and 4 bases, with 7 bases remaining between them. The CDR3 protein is CASSEATVNQPQHF. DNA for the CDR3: TGTGCCAGCAGTGAAGCGACAGTGAATCAGCCCCAGCATTTT.